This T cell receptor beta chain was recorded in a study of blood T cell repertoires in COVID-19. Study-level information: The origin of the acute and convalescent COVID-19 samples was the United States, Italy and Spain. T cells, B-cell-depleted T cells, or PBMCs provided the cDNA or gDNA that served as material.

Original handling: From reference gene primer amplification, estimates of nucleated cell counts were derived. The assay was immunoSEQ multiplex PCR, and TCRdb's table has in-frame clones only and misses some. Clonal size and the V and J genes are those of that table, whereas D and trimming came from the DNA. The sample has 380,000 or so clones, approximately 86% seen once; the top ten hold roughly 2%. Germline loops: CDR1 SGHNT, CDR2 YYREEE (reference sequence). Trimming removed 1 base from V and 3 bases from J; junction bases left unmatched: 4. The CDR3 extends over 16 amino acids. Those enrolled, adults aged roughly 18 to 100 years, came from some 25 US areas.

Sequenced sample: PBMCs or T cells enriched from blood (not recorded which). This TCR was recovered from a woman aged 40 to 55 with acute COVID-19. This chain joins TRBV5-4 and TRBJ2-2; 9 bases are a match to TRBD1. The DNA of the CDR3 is TGTGCCAGCAGCTTGAGACAGGGGGTGCACACCGGGGAGCTGTTTTTT. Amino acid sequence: CASSLRQGVHTGELFF.